A selection of T cell receptor beta chains follows, all from one sample in a study of Ad26.COV2.S vaccination and SARS-CoV-2 variants. Generated by immunoSEQ multiplex PCR, the TCRdb table keeps only in-frame clones and is missing some. The sample holds 410,000 or so clones; 80% to 95% are singletons and the top ten take about 12%. The specimen comprised peripheral blood, sampled in a trial of Ad26.COV2.S vaccine versus placebo. The receptor set was obtained from a person aged 18-65 years who received the Ad26.COV2.S COVID-19 vaccine or a placebo. Both conserved end residues are part of each CDR3. The D gene is left open where the match is weak. Rows give clone size only sometimes, using once, few, many, or a class for an expanded clone.

>TRBD1|.|TRBJ2-3|TRBV27
TGTGCCAGCAGTTACAGGGGTATCGGCACAGATACGCAGTATTTT
CASSYRGIGTDTQYF
>.|.|TRBJ2-2|TRBV11-1
TGTGCCAGCAGCTTAGGGAGGGGCCTGAACACCGGGGAGCTGTTTTTT
CASSLGRGLNTGELFF
>.|.|TRBJ1-5|TRBV5-6
TGTGCCAGCAGCCCGGGTTGGGGTCAGCCCCAGCATTTT
CASSPGWGQPQHF
>.|.|TRBJ2-3|TRBV5-1
TGCGCCAGCAGCTTGGGTCTAGCGCGCCGTGGCACAGATACGCAGTATTTT
CASSLGLARRGTDTQYF
>.|.|TRBJ2-2|TRBV7-5
TGTGTCAGAAGCACCAATAGGACAGGGTCGAACACCGGGGAGCTGTTTTTT
CVRSTNRTGSNTGELFF
>TRBD1|.|TRBJ1-4|TRBV5-8
TGTGCCAGCAGCCTTTACAGGGGGGGTGAAAAACTGTTTTTT
CASSLYRGGEKLFF
>TRBD2|.|TRBJ2-1|TRBV2
TGTGCCAGCAGTCACGGGACTAGCGTAACCTACAATGAGCAGTTCTTC
CASSHGTSVTYNEQFF
>.|.|TRBJ2-1|TRBV5-1
TGCGCCAGCAGCTTGGCCCCCTACAATGAGCAGTTCTTC
CASSLAPYNEQFF
>TRBD2|.|TRBJ2-1|TRBV7-6
TGTGCCAGCAGCTTGTGGGACTATTCTTTGCCCAACAATGAGCAGTTCTTC
CASSLWDYSLPNNEQFF
>.|.|TRBJ1-1|TRBV18
TGTGCCAGCTCACCACAGGACCTTAACACTGAAGCTTTCTTT
CASSPQDLNTEAFF
>TRBD1|once|TRBJ1-1|TRBV6-5
TGTGCCAGCAGCGCAACAGGGGGGTACACTGAAGCTTTCTTT
CASSATGGYTEAFF
>.|.|TRBJ2-1|TRBV7-9
TGTGCCAGCAGCTCGATCCGGGCCCCTTACAATGAGCAGTTCTTC
CASSSIRAPYNEQFF
>TRBD2|.|TRBJ2-3|TRBV7-8
TGTGCCAGCAGCCTTAGGGGCGGGAGTGGCACAGATACGCAGTATTTT
CASSLRGGSGTDTQYF
>.|once|TRBJ2-7|TRBV28
TGTGCCAGCAGTTATCCCCCAGGACACTACGAGCAGTACTTC
CASSYPPGHYEQYF
>.|.|TRBJ1-2|TRBV10-3
TGTGCCATCAGTGAAGGGGCAGGTGGCGGGTATGGCTACACCTTC
CAISEGAGGGYGYTF
>.|.|TRBJ2-1|TRBV27
TGTGCCAGCAGTTTCCCCGGGTCGTATGAGCAGTTCTTC
CASSFPGSYEQFF
>.|.|TRBJ1-2|TRBV7-9
TGTGCCAGCAGCCCAGAGGGTGGCGGCTACACCTTC
CASSPEGGGYTF
>.|.|TRBJ2-7|TRBV19
TGTGCCAGTAGCCGGGACCAAAGCTACGAGCAGTACTTC
CASSRDQSYEQYF
>.|once|TRBJ1-2|TRBV7-6
TGTGCCAGCAGCTCCAACAGGCTAGAGCCCACCTTC
CASSSNRLEPTF
>.|.|TRBJ2-3|TRBV29-1
TGCAGCGCCCAGGACATGGGGAGCACAGATACGCAGTATTTT
CSAQDMGSTDTQYF
>TRBD2|.|TRBJ2-1|TRBV7-9
TGTGCCAGCAGCCCACCCGGGGCTAGCGGGAGAAATATTCAGTTCTTC
CASSPPGASGRNIQFF
>TRBD2|.|TRBJ2-2|TRBV2
TGTGCCAGCAGTTCTAGCGGCACCGGGGAGCTGTTTTTT
CASSSSGTGELFF
>.|.|TRBJ2-1|TRBV19
TGTGCCAGTAGTATAGATCTCCATGAGCAGTTCTTC
CASSIDLHEQFF
>.|.|TRBJ1-2|TRBV30
TGTGCCTGGAGTATAAAAGGTTATGGCTACACCTTC
CAWSIKGYGYTF
>.|.|TRBJ2-7|TRBV12-3/TRBV12-4
TGTGCCAGCAGTTTTCTGGGGCTGGGCGAGCAGTACTTC
CASSFLGLGEQYF
>.|few|TRBJ1-2|TRBV5-1
TGCGCCAGCAGCCGCCAGGAGACCTATGGCTACACCTTC
CASSRQETYGYTF
>.|.|TRBJ1-1|TRBV7-2
TGTGCCAGCAGTTTGCAGGGTTACACTGAAGCTTTCTTT
CASSLQGYTEAFF
>.|.|TRBJ2-3|TRBV10-3
TGTGCCATCAGGGGGACCTTTTTCGAGGCAGATACGCAGTATTTT
CAIRGTFFEADTQYF
>.|.|TRBJ2-1|TRBV30
TGTGCCTGGAACCCGGGGGCGGAGCAGTTCTTC
CAWNPGAEQFF
>.|.|TRBJ2-7|TRBV6-2/TRBV6-3
TGTGCCAGCAGTTATGACCGGACCTACGAGCAGTACTTC
CASSYDRTYEQYF
>TRBD1|.|TRBJ2-1|TRBV10-3
TGTGCCATCAGTGAGGCGGGACAGGGTAGTGAGCAGTTCTTC
CAISEAGQGSEQFF
>.|.|TRBJ2-3|TRBV15
TGTGCCACCAGCAGAGGACGGGATACGCAGTATTTT
CATSRGRDTQYF
>.|.|TRBJ2-6|TRBV5-1
TGCGCCAGCAGCTGGTACTCGATAGCAGGGGCCAACGTCCTGACTTTC
CASSWYSIAGANVLTF
>.|.|TRBJ1-2|TRBV29-1
TGCAGCGTTGGGGGCGTCGCAACTAACTATGGCTACACCTTC
CSVGGVATNYGYTF
>.|.|TRBJ2-1|TRBV5-4
TGTGCCATGATGGGGACTTCTGCGGGCGACGAGCAGTTCTTC
CAMMGTSAGDEQFF